This T cell receptor (beta chain) comes out of a study of blood T cell repertoires in COVID-19. Overall study context: Italy, Spain and the United States were the sources of the convalescent and acute COVID-19 samples.

The CDR3 is 16 residues long. Trimming shortened V by 5 bases and J by 0 bases, and 11 bases separated the two germline ends. CDR1 LNHDA and CDR2 SQIVND come from the germline V gene (reference sequence). Original processing methods: The assay estimated nucleated cells by amplifying reference gene primers. Produced via immunoSEQ multiplex PCR; TCRdb's table is partial and in-frame only. V, J and clone size are those of that table, while D and trimming were read from the DNA. In the table there are some 180,000 clones, about nine tenths of which are singletons. This sequence originates from a man aged 18-30 years with COVID-19, enrolled during active disease. The rearrangement uses TRBV19 and TRBJ1-6, with a tentative D call TRBD1 (5 bases). The specimen was peripheral blood. The CDR3 region has the DNA TGTGCCAGTAGTGGTACAGGCAGCTCCTATAATTCACCCCTCCACTTT. Translation gives CASSGTGSSYNSPLHF.